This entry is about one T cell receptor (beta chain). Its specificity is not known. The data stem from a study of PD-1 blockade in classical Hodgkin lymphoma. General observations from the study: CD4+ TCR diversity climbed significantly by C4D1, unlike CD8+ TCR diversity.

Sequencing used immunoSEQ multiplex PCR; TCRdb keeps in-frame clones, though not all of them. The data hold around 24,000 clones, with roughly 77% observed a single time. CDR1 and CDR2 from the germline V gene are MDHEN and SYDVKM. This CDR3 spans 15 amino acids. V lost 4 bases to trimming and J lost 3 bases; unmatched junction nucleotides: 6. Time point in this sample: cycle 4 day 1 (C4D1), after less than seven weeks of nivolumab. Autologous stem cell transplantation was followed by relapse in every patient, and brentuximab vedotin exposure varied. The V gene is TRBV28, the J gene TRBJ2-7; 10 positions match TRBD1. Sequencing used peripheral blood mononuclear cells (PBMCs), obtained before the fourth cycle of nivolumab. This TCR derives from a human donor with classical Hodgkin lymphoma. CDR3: CASSSRGTGDYEQYF. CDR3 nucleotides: TGTGCCAGCAGTTCTCGAGGGACAGGGGACTACGAGCAGTACTTC.